This TCR beta chain emerged from a study of T cell responses to AZD1222 COVID-19 vaccine. The wider study: Second-dose recipients at about 4 or about 12 weeks were treated as one pooled group. Whole-study findings and limits: Baseline testing showed seropositivity in only a handful of AZD1222 recipients. Without day 14 samples, only post-peak T cell repertoires were studied. Mostly white British, mostly female donors; authors suggested clonal diversity may be underestimated.

A note on this clone: The antigen remains unidentified.

Some clones are missing from TCRdb's copy, which holds only in-frame ones; the method was immunoSEQ multiplex PCR. The sample carries 95,000 to 110,000 clones, about 93% recorded once. The trim removed 1 base at V and 2 bases at J, leaving 4 bases unmatched. Germline V gene data show CDR1 as SGHAT and CDR2 as FQNNGV. The CDR3 sequence is 17 residues long. This sequence originates from an adult in good health. This specimen consisted of peripheral blood, obtained on day 0 of AZD1222 vaccination. This chain uses TRBV11-2 with TRBJ2-2, with 10 bases lining up with TRBD1. CDR3 sequence reads: CASSLGPTGGNTGELFF. CDR3 DNA sequence: TGTGCCAGCAGCTTAGGTCCGACAGGGGGCAACACCGGGGAGCTGTTTTTT.